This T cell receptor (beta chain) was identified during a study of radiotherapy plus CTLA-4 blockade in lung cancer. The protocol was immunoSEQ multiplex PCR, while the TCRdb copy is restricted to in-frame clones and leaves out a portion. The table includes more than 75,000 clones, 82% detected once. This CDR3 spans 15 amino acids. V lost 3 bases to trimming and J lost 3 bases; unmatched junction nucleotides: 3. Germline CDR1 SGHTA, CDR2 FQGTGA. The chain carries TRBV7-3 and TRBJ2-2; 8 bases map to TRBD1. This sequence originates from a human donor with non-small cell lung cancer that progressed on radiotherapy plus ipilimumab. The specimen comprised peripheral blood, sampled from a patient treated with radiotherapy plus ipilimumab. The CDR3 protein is CASSLTGADTGELFF. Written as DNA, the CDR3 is TGTGCCAGCAGCTTGACAGGGGCAGACACCGGGGAGCTGTTTTTT.